Below are 15 T cell receptor beta chains sequenced from a single sample in a study of shared clonotypes between healthy human individuals. Clones were sequenced by immunoSEQ multiplex PCR, and TCRdb holds only the in-frame ones, with some missing. The table lists nearly 1 million clones, approximately 76% of them singletons. Input material: memory CD4+ T cells sorted from blood. Sample subset: CD45RA-negative fraction. The receptors come from a man younger than 35 in good health.

This chain joins TRBV25-1 and TRBJ1-1; D unresolved. This CDR3 contains 13 residues. Trimming shortened V by 0 bases and J by 5 bases, and 7 bases separated the two germline ends. Germline loops: CDR1 MGHDK, CDR2 SYGVNS. CDR3 nucleotides: TGTGCCAGCAGTGAATATTGGCGAACTGAAGCTTTCTTT. The encoded protein is CASSEYWRTEAFF. Supplemented by reference TRBV25-1 and TRBJ1-1, the full variable domain reads EADIYQTPRYLVIGTGKKITLECSQTMGHDKMYWYQQDPGMELHLIHYSYGVNSTEKGDLSSESTVSRIRTEHFPLTLESARPSHTSQYLCASSEYWRTEAFFGQGTRLTVV.

V usage is TRBV28 and J usage is TRBJ2-7, with 9 bases fitting TRBD1. Looked up from germline, CDR1 is MDHEN and CDR2 is SYDVKM. The junction had 11 bases not matched to a gene; V was cut back by 6 bases and J by 5 bases. CDR3 length equals 15 residues. The chain's CDR3 is CASSPPGQGRHEQYF. The DNA for the CDR3 is TGTGCCAGCAGCCCTCCGGGACAGGGTCGCCACGAGCAGTACTTC.

DNA for the CDR3: TGTGCCAGCAGCTTACGAGACGCTCGCGATGAGCAGTTCTTC. Translation gives CASSLRDARDEQFF. The rearrangement uses TRBV11-2 and TRBJ2-1; no reliable D call. CDR1 and CDR2 (germline): SGHAT, FQNNGV. This CDR3 has 14 amino acids. The V gene lost 2 bases and the J gene lost 8 bases, with 13 bases spanning the gap.

CDR3: CASSYSNGGNTEAFF. The CDR3 bases are TGTGCCAGCAGTTACTCGAATGGGGGGAACACTGAAGCTTTCTTT. This chain joins TRBV6-6 and TRBJ1-1; a weak D match, TRBD1 (5 bases). CDR1 and CDR2 (germline): MNHNY, SVGAGI (reference sequence). The CDR3 is 15 amino acids. Trimming removed 0 bases at V and 1 base at J, with 9 bases between.

This chain links TRBV10-1 with TRBJ2-7; 10 nucleotides align to TRBD1. V lost 6 bases, J lost 5 bases, and 7 bases stayed unmatched. The germline V gene encodes CDR1 WNHNN and CDR2 SYGVQD (reference sequence). This CDR3 has 14 residues. The CDR3 reads CASSPGQGWNEQYF. The DNA for the CDR3 is TGCGCCAGCAGCCCGGGACAGGGGTGGAACGAGCAGTACTTC.

A note on this clone: Other DNA sequences in the same sample also yield this CDR3. The chain combines TRBV6-1 with TRBJ1-5; D is uncertain. Germline V gene data show CDR1 as MNHNS and CDR2 as SASEGT. The CDR3 spans 14 residues. V was cut by 2 bases and J by 4 bases, with 9 bases left in between. CDR3 amino acids: CASSESSRNQPQHF. CDR3 nucleotides: TGTGCCAGCAGTGAATCTAGTCGGAATCAGCCCCAGCATTTT.

This clone has only a few counts. The chain links TRBV19 to TRBJ1-5; D perhaps matches TRBD1 (6 bases). CDR1 is LNHDA and CDR2 is SQIVND in the germline V gene (reference sequence). Trimming cost V 4 bases and J 6 bases, with 16 bases left between them. This CDR3 comprises 15 residues. CDR3 coding DNA: TGTGCCAGTAGTACCAGGGAGGGGGGCATTCAGCCCCAGCATTTT. Encoded protein: CASSTREGGIQPQHF.

The V call is TRBV6-6, the J call TRBJ1-5; D unresolved. The CDR3 is 14 amino acids. The germline gives CDR1 MNHNY, CDR2 SVGAGI (reference sequence). V shed 2 bases and J shed 8 bases, with 13 bases lying between them. The CDR3 coding sequence is TGTGCCAGCAGTTACACAGAACTACTCGAGCCCCAGCATTTT. Translated, it gives CASSYTELLEPQHF.

The rearrangement joins TRBV18 to TRBJ1-5; TRBD1 matches 8 bases. V shed 5 bases, J shed 4 bases, and the junction held 4 bases outside the gene matches. This CDR3 region has 14 residues. Germline values: CDR1 KGHSH, CDR2 LQKENI. The CDR3 sequence is CASSETGVNQPQHF. CDR3 coding DNA: TGTGCCAGCTCAGAGACAGGGGTTAATCAGCCCCAGCATTTT.

The rearrangement joins TRBV9 to TRBJ2-5; D not resolved. This CDR3 has 14 residues. Per germline, CDR1 SGDLS and CDR2 YYNGEE. The germline V and J ends were trimmed by 0 bases and 4 bases, with 10 bases remaining between them. CDR3 coding DNA: TGTGCCAGCAGCGTAGGAGTAGGGCGAGAGACCCAGTACTTC. This sequence encodes CASSVGVGRETQYF.

The sample holds a few counts of this clone. This chain links TRBV6-4 with TRBJ2-5; D is ambiguous. Germline V gene sequence: CDR1 MRHNA, CDR2 SNTAGT. The CDR3 runs 13 residues. The V end was cut by 2 bases, the J end by 5 bases, with 9 bases between. CDR3 DNA: TGTGCCAGCAGTGACGAACACGGGGAGACCCAGTACTTC. Translation gives CASSDEHGETQYF.

The chain combines TRBV6-1 with TRBJ2-6; 10 nucleotides agree with TRBD1. After removal of 4 bases from V and 2 bases from J, the junction contained 2 bases not matched to a gene. The CDR3 is made up of 16 amino acids. Germline V lookup: CDR1 MNHNS, CDR2 SASEGT. The CDR3 DNA reads TGTGCCAGCAGTGTAGGGACAGGGGCTGGGGCCAACGTCCTGACTTTC. This sequence encodes CASSVGTGAGANVLTF.

The chain has TRBV5-1 and TRBJ2-3, with 10 bases lining up with TRBD1. This CDR3 comprises 15 residues. The V and J ends lost 6 bases and 3 bases, in that order; junction bases with no gene match: 7. Germline V gene lookup returns CDR1 SGHRS and CDR2 YFSETQ. The CDR3 nucleotides are TGCGCCAGCACGACAGGGGGCCTAGGAACAGATACGCAGTATTTT. The encoded protein is CASTTGGLGTDTQYF.

This sequence joins TRBV18 and TRBJ2-3; D is undetermined. V was shortened by 1 base and J by 3 bases, with 8 bases between the two germline ends. This CDR3 comprises 14 residues. Germline V lookup: CDR1 KGHSH, CDR2 LQKENI. DNA of the CDR3: TGTGCCAGCTCACCACTCAAGACGACAGATACGCAGTATTTT. This encodes CASSPLKTTDTQYF.

This sequence joins TRBV5-1 and TRBJ2-2; D is unresolved. Germline lookup yields CDR1 SGHRS and CDR2 YFSETQ. The CDR3 is 13 residues long. V lost 0 bases and J lost 5, with 5 bases in between. The CDR3 region has the DNA TGCGCCAGCAGCTTGGGCAGTACCGGGGAGCTGTTTTTT. Translating it yields CASSLGSTGELFF.